This T cell receptor (delta chain) was captured by sequencing in a study of gamma-delta T cells after stem cell transplantation. TCRdb applied CATT to the RT-PCR reads for clone calling. The sample yields a few thousand delta-chain clones, 1% to 1.5% seen once. The germline V gene encodes CDR1 TSWWSYY and CDR2 QGS. The CDR3 is 24 amino acids. The V end was cut by 4 bases, the J end by 0 bases, with 36 bases between. Comment on this clone: A far larger clone lies a single base away; this is likely a read error.

This rearrangement joins TRDV1 to TRDJ2; either TRDD2 or TRDD3 may supply D (8 bases each). The sequenced sample was gamma-delta T cells. This TCR derives from a human donor. It is not recorded whose cells these are; they may come from a transplant donor. In DNA form, the CDR3 reads TGTGCTCTTGGGGGACCAGACTTCCTACAAGTCTCGGGGGATAATCCTCCTTTGACAGCACAACTCTTCTTT. As protein: CALGGPDFLQVSGDNPPLTAQLFF.